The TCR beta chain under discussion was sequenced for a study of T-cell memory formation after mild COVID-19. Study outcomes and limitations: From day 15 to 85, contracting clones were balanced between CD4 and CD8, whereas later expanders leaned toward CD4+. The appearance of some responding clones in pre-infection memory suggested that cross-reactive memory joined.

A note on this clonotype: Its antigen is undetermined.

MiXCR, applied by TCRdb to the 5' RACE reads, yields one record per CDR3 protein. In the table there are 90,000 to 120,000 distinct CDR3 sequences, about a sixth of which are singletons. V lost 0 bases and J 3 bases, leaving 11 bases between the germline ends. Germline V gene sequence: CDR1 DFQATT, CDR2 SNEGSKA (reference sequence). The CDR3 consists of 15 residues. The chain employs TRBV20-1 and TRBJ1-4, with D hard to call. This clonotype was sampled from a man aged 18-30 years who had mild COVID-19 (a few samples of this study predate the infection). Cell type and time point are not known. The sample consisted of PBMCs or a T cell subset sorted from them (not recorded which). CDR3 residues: CSARDMGSANEKLFF. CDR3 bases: TGCAGTGCTAGAGATATGGGGTCGGCTAATGAAAAACTGTTTTTT.